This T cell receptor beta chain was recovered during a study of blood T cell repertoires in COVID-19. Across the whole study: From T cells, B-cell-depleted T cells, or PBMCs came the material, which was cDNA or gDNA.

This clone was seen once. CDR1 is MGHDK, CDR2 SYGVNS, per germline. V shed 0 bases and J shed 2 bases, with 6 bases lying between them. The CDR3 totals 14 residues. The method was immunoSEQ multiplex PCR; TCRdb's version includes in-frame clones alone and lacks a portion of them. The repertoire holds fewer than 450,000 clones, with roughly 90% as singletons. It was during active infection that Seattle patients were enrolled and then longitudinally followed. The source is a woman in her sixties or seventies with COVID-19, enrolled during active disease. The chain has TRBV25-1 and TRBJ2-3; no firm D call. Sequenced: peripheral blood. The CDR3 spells CASSEYGTTDTQYF. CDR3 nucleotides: TGTGCCAGCAGTGAATATGGCACCACAGATACGCAGTATTTT. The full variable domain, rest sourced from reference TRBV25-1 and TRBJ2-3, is EADIYQTPRYLVIGTGKKITLECSQTMGHDKMYWYQQDPGMELHLIHYSYGVNSTEKGDLSSESTVSRIRTEHFPLTLESARPSHTSQYLCASSEYGTTDTQYFGPGTRLTVL.